This T cell receptor beta chain derives from a study of OX40 agonist ivuxolimab in advanced cancers. Study-level background: Each dose-escalation patient presented with hepatocellular carcinoma, melanoma, renal cell or head and neck cancer. A history of anti-PD-1, anti-PD-L1 or anti-CTLA-4 therapy was acceptable, and 30% to 45% had some.

Notes on this clone: Its matching antigen is unknown.

Points from the study as a whole: It was also the case that some nonresponders had low normalized T-cell clonal expansion.

No patient had autoimmune disease or received systemic immunosuppression. Germline lookup yields CDR1 ENHRY and CDR2 SYGVKD. The ends lost 8 bases at V and 5 bases at J; junction bases unmatched: 5. The CDR3 is 13 amino acids. The repertoire was sequenced with immunoSEQ multiplex PCR; TCRdb's copy has only in-frame clones and lacks some. Of more than 85,000 clones listed, 91% are singletons. The sample here was CD4+ or CD8+ T cells sorted from blood, taken in a trial of the OX40 agonist ivuxolimab. The TCR originated in an adult with an advanced solid tumor such as melanoma, head and neck, liver or kidney cancer. V is TRBV10-3 and J is TRBJ2-1, with TRBD2 matching over 8 bases. The CDR3 DNA sequence: TGTGCCATCGGGACTAGTGGGGACAATGAGCAGTTCTTC. Translating it yields CAIGTSGDNEQFF.